The source of this T cell receptor (beta chain) is a study of blood T cells in healthy people across ages. Overall study results and limits: Expanded clonotype shifts may have been confounded, as the donors had an unknown CMV status.

To note about this clonotype: Its antigen is not identified.

Sample-barcoded 5' priming and a J-beta primer mix drove a second PCR of about 6 to 12 cycles. Tagging of each cDNA molecule was performed by a template-switch adaptor with 12 random nucleotides. In TCRdb, the 5' RACE reads were re-called with MiXCR into one record per CDR3 protein. The data hold under 1 million distinct CDR3 sequences, with under 45% observed a single time. This CDR3 comprises 17 residues. Per germline, CDR1 SGHTA and CDR2 FQGNSA. Losses at the gene ends were 5 bases for V and 3 bases for J; bases not matched to a gene: 14. The TCR was taken from a man aged 55 to 70 in good health. The chain links TRBV7-2 to TRBJ2-3, with 7 bases identical to TRBD1. The sequenced sample was blood. CDR3 sequence (DNA): TGTGCCAGCAGCCCAGGGGGTCGAGGGCTTATGACAGATACGCAGTATTTT. It encodes CASSPGGRGLMTDTQYF.